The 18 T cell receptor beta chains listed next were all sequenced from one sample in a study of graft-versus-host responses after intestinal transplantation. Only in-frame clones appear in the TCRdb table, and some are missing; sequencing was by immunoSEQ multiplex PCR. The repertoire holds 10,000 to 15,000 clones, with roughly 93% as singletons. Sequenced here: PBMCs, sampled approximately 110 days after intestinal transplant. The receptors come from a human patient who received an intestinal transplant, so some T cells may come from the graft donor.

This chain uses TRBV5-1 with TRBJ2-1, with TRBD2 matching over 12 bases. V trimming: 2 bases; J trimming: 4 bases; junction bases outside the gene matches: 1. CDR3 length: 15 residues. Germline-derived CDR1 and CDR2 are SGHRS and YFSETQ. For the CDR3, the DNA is TGCGCCAGCAGCTTTGGACTAGCGGGGTACAATGAGCAGTTCTTC. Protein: CASSFGLAGYNEQFF.

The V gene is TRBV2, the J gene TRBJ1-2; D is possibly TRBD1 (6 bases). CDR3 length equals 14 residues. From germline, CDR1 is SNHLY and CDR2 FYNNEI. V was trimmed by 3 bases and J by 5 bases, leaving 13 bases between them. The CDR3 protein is CASSERDISYGYTF. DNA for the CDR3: TGTGCCAGCAGTGAGCGGGACATTAGTTATGGCTACACCTTC.

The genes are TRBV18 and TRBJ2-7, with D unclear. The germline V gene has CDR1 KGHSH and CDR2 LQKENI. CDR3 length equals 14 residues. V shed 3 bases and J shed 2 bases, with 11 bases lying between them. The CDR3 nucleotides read TGTGCCAGCTCACCTTTGACCCAAACCTACGAGCAGTACTTC. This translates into CASSPLTQTYEQYF. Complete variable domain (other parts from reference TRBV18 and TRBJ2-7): NAGVMQNPRHLVRRRGQEARLRCSPMKGHSHVYWYRQLPEEGLKFMVYLQKENIIDESGMPKERFSAEFPKEGPSILRIQQVVRGDSAAYFCASSPLTQTYEQYFGPGTRLTVT.

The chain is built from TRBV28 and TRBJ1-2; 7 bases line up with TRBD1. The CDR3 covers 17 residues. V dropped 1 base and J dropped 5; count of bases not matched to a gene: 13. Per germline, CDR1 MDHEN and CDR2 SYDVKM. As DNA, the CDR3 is TGTGCCAGCAGTTTATTCGTCGAGACAGGGATTCTTTATGGCTACACCTTC. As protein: CASSLFVETGILYGYTF.

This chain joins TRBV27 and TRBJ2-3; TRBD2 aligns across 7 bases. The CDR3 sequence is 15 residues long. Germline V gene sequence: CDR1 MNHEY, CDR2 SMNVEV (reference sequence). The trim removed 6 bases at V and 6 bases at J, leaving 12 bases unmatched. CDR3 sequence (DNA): TGTGCCAGCAGAGAGCGGGAACGTCCGACGGATACGCAGTATTTT. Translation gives CASRERERPTDTQYF.

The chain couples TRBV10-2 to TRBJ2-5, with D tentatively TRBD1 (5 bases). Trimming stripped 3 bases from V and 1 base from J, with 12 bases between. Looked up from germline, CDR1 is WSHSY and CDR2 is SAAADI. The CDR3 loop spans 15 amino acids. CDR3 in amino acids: CASSDLQGSQETQYF. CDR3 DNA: TGCGCCAGCAGTGACCTCCAGGGAAGCCAAGAGACCCAGTACTTC.

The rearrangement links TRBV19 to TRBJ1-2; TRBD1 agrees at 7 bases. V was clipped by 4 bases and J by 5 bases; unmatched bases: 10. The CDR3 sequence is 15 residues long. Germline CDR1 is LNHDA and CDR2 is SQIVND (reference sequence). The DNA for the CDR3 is TGTGCCAGTAGTAATTCCGGACAGGATGTTTATGGCTACACCTTC. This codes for CASSNSGQDVYGYTF.

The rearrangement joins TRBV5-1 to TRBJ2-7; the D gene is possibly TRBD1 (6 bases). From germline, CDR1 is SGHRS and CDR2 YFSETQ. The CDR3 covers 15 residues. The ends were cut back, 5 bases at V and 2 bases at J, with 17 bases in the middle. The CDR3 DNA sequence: TGCGCCAGCAGACTCGGGACATACAAGACCTACGAGCAGTACTTC. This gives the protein CASRLGTYKTYEQYF.

CDR3 residues: CSVALWAELMNTEAFF. In DNA, the CDR3 is TGCAGCGTTGCTCTATGGGCAGAACTAATGAACACTGAAGCTTTCTTT. The V gene is TRBV29-1, the J gene TRBJ1-1; no reliable D call. The germline CDR1 and CDR2 sequences are SQVTM and ANQGSEA. This CDR3 has 16 residues. V dropped 4 bases and J dropped 0 bases, with 18 bases sitting between them.

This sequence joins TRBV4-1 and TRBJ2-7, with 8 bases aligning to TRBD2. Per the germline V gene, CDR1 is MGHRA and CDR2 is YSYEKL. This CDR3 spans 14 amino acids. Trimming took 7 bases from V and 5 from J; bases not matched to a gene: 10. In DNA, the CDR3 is TGCGCCAGCAAGTGGCGGGAGGAGACCCACGAGCAGTACTTC. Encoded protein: CASKWREETHEQYF.

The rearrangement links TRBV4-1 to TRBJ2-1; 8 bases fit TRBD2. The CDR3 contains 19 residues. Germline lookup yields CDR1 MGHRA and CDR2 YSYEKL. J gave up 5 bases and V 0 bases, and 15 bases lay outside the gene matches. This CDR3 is CASSQDLILGREVDNEQFF. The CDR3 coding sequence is TGCGCCAGCAGCCAAGATCTTATATTGGGGCGGGAGGTTGACAATGAGCAGTTCTTC.

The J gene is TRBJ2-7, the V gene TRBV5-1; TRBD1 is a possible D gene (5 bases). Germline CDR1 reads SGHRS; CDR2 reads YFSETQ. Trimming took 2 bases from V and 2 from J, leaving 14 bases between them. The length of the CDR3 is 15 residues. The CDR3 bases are TGCGCCAGCAGCTTCATCCAGGGCTGGACCTACGAGCAGTACTTC. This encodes CASSFIQGWTYEQYF.

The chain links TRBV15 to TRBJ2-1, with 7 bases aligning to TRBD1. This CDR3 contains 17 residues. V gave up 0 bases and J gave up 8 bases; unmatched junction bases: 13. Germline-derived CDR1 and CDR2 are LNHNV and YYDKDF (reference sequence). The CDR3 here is CATSRDEGTALTDEQFF. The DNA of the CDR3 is TGTGCCACCAGCAGAGATGAGGGGACAGCGCTAACCGATGAGCAGTTCTTC.

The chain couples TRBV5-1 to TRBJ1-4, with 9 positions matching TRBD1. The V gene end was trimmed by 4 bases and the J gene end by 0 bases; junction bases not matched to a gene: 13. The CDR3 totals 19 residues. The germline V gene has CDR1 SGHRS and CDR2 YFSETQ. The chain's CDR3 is CASSPGRTGDYPTNEKLFF. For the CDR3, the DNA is TGCGCCAGCAGCCCGGGTAGGACAGGGGATTATCCAACTAATGAAAAACTGTTTTTT.

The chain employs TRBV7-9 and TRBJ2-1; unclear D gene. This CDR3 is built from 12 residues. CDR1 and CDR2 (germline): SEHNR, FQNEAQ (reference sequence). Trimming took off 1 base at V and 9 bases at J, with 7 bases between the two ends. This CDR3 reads CASSLVGIEQFF. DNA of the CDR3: TGTGCCAGCAGCTTAGTTGGCATTGAGCAGTTCTTC.

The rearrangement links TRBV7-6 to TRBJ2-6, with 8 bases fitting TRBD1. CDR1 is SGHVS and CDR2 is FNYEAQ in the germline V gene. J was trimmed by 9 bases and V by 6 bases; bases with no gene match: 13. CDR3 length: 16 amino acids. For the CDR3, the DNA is TGTGCCAGCAGTTCATTCGACAGGGGAAAAGGCAACGTCCTGACTTTC. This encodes CASSSFDRGKGNVLTF. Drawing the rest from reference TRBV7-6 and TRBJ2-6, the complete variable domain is GAGVSQSPRYKVTKRGQDVALRCDPISGHVSLYWYRQALGQGPEFLTYFNYEAQQDKSGLPNDRFSAERPEGSISTLTIQRTEQRDSAMYRCASSSFDRGKGNVLTFGAGSRLTVL.

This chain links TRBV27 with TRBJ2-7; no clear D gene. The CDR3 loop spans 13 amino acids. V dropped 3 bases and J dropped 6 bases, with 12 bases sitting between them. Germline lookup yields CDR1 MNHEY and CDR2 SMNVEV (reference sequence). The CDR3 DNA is TGTGCCAGCAGTTTGCTAGACCCTCCCGAGCAGTACTTC. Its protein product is CASSLLDPPEQYF.

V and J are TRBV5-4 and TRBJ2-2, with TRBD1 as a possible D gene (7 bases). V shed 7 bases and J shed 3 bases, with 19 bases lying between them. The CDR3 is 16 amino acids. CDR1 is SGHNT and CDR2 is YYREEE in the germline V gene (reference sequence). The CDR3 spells CASVPPDREDTGELFF. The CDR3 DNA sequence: TGTGCCAGCGTCCCCCCCGACAGGGAGGACACCGGGGAGCTGTTTTTT.